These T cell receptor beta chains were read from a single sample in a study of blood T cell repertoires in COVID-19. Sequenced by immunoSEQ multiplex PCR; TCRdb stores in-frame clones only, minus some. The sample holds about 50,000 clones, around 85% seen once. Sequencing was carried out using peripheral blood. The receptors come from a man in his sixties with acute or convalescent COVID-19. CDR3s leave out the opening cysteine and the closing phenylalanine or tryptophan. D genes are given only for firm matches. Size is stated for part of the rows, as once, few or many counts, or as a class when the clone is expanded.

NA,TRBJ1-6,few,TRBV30,AWSLGANFTPLH
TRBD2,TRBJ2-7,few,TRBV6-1,ASSALPSGVPNEQY
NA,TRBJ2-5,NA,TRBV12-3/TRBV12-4,ASSFRSQETQY
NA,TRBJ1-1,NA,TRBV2,ASSDPRGVVAF
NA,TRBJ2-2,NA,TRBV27,ASSVTGTSNTGELF
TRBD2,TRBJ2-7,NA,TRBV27,ASSLKPATSSGTSGPGSEQY
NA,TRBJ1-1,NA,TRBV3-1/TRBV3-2,ASSRQVTTEAF
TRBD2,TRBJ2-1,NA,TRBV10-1,ASGREYNEQF
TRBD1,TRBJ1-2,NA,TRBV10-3,AIRPTGTGTDYGYT
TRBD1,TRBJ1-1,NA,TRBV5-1,ASSPGRDRGRGTEAF
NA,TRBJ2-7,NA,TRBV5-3,ARAHRVVDEQY
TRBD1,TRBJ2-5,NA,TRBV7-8,ASSLAGQGVYLMGTQY
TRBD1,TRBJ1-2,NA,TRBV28,ASRTPGTGGSDGYT
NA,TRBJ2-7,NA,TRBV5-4,ASSVSSVSYEQY
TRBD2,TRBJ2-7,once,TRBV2,ASSSGLAGPYEQY
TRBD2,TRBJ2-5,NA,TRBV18,ASSPPASGRAGETQY
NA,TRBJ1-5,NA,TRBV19,ASSFTGNQPQH
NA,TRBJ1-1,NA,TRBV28,ASSLLSGPGGAF
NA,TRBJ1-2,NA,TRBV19,ASSTHERLDYGYT
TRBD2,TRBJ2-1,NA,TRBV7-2,ASIPEAGGNEQF
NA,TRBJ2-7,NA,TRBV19,ASSPASSYEQY
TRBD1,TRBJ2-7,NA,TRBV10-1,ASSRTGDEQY
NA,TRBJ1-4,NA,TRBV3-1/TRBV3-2,ASSQGLNEKLF
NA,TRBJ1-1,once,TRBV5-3,ARSFTVRNTEAF
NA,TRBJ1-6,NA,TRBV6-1,ASSEANSLTYNSPLH
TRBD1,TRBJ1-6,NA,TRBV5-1,ASSPGQAGNSPLH
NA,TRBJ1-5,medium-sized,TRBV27,ASSPDSPNQPQH
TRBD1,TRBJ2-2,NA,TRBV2,ASRPGQGAGTGELF
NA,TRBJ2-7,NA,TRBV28,ASSPLGWHEQY
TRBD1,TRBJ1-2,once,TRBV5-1,ASSLGLGQDLYGYT
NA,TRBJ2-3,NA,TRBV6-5,ASRESVGRGDTQY
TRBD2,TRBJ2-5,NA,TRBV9,ASSSEWGLAGSETQY
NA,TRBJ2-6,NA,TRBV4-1,ASSQPIQVPFFSGANVLT
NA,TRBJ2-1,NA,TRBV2,ASRNSQGKGYNEQF
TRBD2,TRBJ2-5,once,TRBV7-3,ASSFQAGGETQY